The subject of this entry is one T cell receptor (beta chain). The antigen remains unidentified. Data came from immunoSEQ multiplex PCR; TCRdb stores just in-frame clones and leaves some out. The table includes 500,000 or so clones, roughly 95% detected once. This sample was included in a study of shared clonotypes between healthy human individuals. At the level of the study: Per donor, CD8 memory used one plate, CD8 naive used two, CD4 memory used three and CD4 naive used three. Findings of the study overall: Specimens sampled were limited to blood, with tissue repertoires likely differing.

The CDR3 runs 14 residues. Trimming cost V 10 bases and J 4 bases; bases outside gene matches: 9. The germline V gene has CDR1 ENHRY and CDR2 SYGVKD. This clonotype was obtained from a woman aged 30 to 39 in good health. The sequenced sample consisted of naive CD4+ T cells sorted from blood. Regarding subset: CD45RA+ positively selected. J is TRBJ2-2 and V is TRBV10-3; 7 positions match TRBD2. The CDR3 reads CATGLDLGTGELFF. The CDR3 DNA follows: TGTGCCACCGGACTAGATCTGGGCACCGGGGAGCTGTTTTTT.